This T cell receptor (beta chain) appears in the sequencing data of a study of blood T cell repertoires in COVID-19. Only in-frame clones appear in the TCRdb table, and some are missing; sequencing was by immunoSEQ multiplex PCR. The profile shows 140,000 to 150,000 clones, about 86% of them singletons. The CDR3 has 15 amino acids. V dropped 1 base and J dropped 6; count of bases not matched to a gene: 4. In germline, CDR1 is LGHNA, CDR2 YSLEER. Sequences were obtained from peripheral blood. The chain joins TRBV4-3 to TRBJ2-2; 8 nucleotides line up with TRBD1. This clonotype was obtained from a human donor in a cohort sampled during active COVID-19. In DNA, the CDR3 is TGCGCCAGCAGCCAAGGGCAGGGGGCGGCCGGGGAGCTGTTTTTT. Protein sequence: CASSQGQGAAGELFF.